A single sample is the source of the 25 T cell receptor beta chains below, sequenced in a study of spatial heterogeneity in lung cancer. Stated time point: blood at routine non-recurrence follow-up after resection. Sequencing was performed on whole RNA extracted from tumor and nontumor lung tissue, or from frozen PBMC, and the material was left unsorted. TCRdb reprocessed the 5' RACE reads via MiXCR and lists one record per CDR3 protein. The sample holds 25,000 or so distinct CDR3 sequences; around 6% are singletons and the top ten take 22%. Sequencing used PBMCs, obtained at follow-up. The receptors derive from a male donor with early-stage non-small cell lung cancer.

The chain is built from TRBV7-2 and TRBJ2-5; the match to TRBD2 covers 8 bases. V shed 1 base and J 2 bases; nucleotides not matched to a gene: 3. The CDR3 consists of 15 residues. Germline-derived CDR1 and CDR2 are SGHTA and FQGNSA. CDR3 sequence reads: CASSLGVAGQETQYF. CDR3 nucleotides: TGTGCCAGCAGCTTAGGGGTAGCGGGACAAGAGACCCAGTACTTC. The full variable domain, with the rest looked up from reference TRBV7-2 and TRBJ2-5, is GAGVSQSPSNKVTEKGKDVELRCDPISGHTALYWYRQSLGQGLEFLIYFQGNSAPDKSGLPSDRFSAERTGGSVSTLTIQRTQQEDSAVYLCASSLGVAGQETQYFGPGTRLLVL.

This clonotype appeared a few times. This sequence joins TRBV4-2 and TRBJ2-4; tentatively, D is TRBD2 (7 bases). Germline V CDR1 and CDR2: LGHNA, YNFKEQ. With 4 bases removed from V and 6 bases from J, the gap between germline ends came to 19 bases. CDR3 length: 16 residues. CDR3 in DNA: TGTGCCAGCAGCCCCGACCCCGCGGGGGCGGGAAACATTCAGTACTTC. Translation gives CASSPDPAGAGNIQYF.

This clonotype was counted a single time. The V and J genes are TRBV12-3 or TRBV12-4 and TRBJ2-3, with 10 nucleotides matching TRBD2. V dropped 4 bases and J dropped 6; count of bases not matched to a gene: 7. The CDR3 has 15 residues. CDR3 nucleotides: TGTGCCAGCAGTTCTACCGCGACTAGCGGGGATACGCAGTATTTT. This gives the protein CASSSTATSGDTQYF.

This clonotype was picked up a small number of times. The V and J genes are TRBV12-3 or TRBV12-4 and TRBJ1-2; no clear D gene. Trimming took 7 bases from V and 4 from J, leaving 16 bases between them. The CDR3 is 14 amino acids. This chain's CDR3 is CASTSLPGTYGYTF. CDR3 sequence (DNA): TGTGCCAGCACCTCACTCCCCGGAACCTATGGCTACACCTTC.

This clonotype showed up many times. The gene calls are TRBV4-2 and TRBJ2-1, with D possibly being TRBD1 or TRBD2 (6 bases each). Trimming stripped 2 bases from V and 3 bases from J, with 14 bases between. This CDR3 region has 16 residues. In germline, CDR1 is LGHNA, CDR2 YNFKEQ. CDR3 residues: CASSQLGGGLYNEQFF. DNA for the CDR3: TGTGCCAGCAGCCAACTAGGTGGGGGGCTCTACAATGAGCAGTTCTTC.

J is TRBJ2-7 and V is TRBV5-5, with D perhaps matching TRBD1 (6 bases). The CDR3 is 15 amino acids. Germline V CDR1 and CDR2: SGHKS, YYEKEE (reference sequence). V lost 2 bases to trimming and J lost 4 bases, with 16 bases between them. CDR3 residues: CASSLNTGRSYEQYF. The CDR3 DNA reads as TGTGCCAGCAGCTTAAATACAGGGAGATCGTACGAGCAGTACTTC.

The chain joins TRBV20-1 to TRBJ1-1; the D gene is possibly TRBD1 (6 bases). Germline loops: CDR1 DFQATT, CDR2 SNEGSKA (reference sequence). This CDR3 spans 11 amino acids. Between the trimmed V and J ends, which lost 3 bases and 8 bases, there was a span of 10 bases. Here the CDR3 reads CSASPGAEAFF. DNA for the CDR3: TGCAGTGCTAGTCCGGGGGCAGAAGCTTTCTTT.

About this clonotype: Since a much larger clone is just one base distant, this may be a read error. In this CDR3 the conserved last residue, phenylalanine or tryptophan, is missing, so a read error is likely. This chain connects TRBV11-2 to TRBJ2-5; D is uncertain. Between the trimmed V and J ends, which lost 4 bases and 1 base, there was a span of 7 bases. CDR3 length equals 13 residues. Germline V gene data show CDR1 as SGHAT and CDR2 as FQNNGV. Written as DNA, the CDR3 is TGTGCCAGCAGCTCGGTCCCCCAAGAGACCCAGTACCTC. It yields the protein CASSSVPQETQYL.

This chain joins TRBV18 and TRBJ2-1, with D possibly matching TRBD1 (6 bases). Trimming took 3 bases from V and 7 from J, leaving 13 bases between them. The germline V gene has CDR1 KGHSH and CDR2 LQKENI. CDR3 size: 14 residues. The CDR3 nucleotides are TGTGCCAGCTCACCCTCATACAGGGCGAATGAGCAGTTCTTC. Its protein product is CASSPSYRANEQFF.

This clonotype was counted between two and nine times. The chain links TRBV27 to TRBJ2-1; the match to TRBD2 covers 10 bases. CDR3 size: 17 residues. The trim removed 3 bases at V and 8 bases at J, leaving 13 bases unmatched. Germline assignment: CDR1 MNHEY and CDR2 SMNVEV (reference sequence). Here the CDR3 DNA reads TGTGCCAGCAGTTTCCATACCAGCGGGAGGGCGGGGGATGAGCAGTTCTTC. Translated: CASSFHTSGRAGDEQFF.

This clonotype was found a few times. V is TRBV12-3 or TRBV12-4 and J is TRBJ2-7; weak D call: TRBD2 (7 bases). V gave up 6 bases and J gave up 0 bases, with 15 bases separating them. There are 15 residues in the CDR3. In DNA form, the CDR3 reads TGTGCCAGCAGCCGCGGGGGCTCTCACTCCTACGAGCAGTACTTC. The encoded protein is CASSRGGSHSYEQYF.

In this sample, this clonotype turned up many times. The chain combines TRBV27 with TRBJ1-5, with 7 nucleotides matching TRBD1. V shed 5 bases, J shed 5 bases, and the junction held 3 bases outside the gene matches. The CDR3 is 13 amino acids. Germline assignment: CDR1 MNHEY and CDR2 SMNVEV (reference sequence). The CDR3 here is CASSPDRDQPQHF. CDR3 nucleotides: TGTGCCAGCAGTCCAGACAGGGATCAGCCCCAGCATTTT.

This clonotype has at least ten counts. The chain couples TRBV6-2 or TRBV6-3 to TRBJ2-3; 15 bases line up with TRBD2. V was pared by 6 bases and J by 1 base, with 5 bases of the junction left unmatched. The CDR3 runs to 17 residues. Germline-derived CDR1 and CDR2 are MNHEY and SVGEGT. For the CDR3, the DNA is TGTGCCAGCAGCACCCGGACTAGCGGGAGGGGCACAGATACGCAGTATTTT. This encodes CASSTRTSGRGTDTQYF.

This clonotype was recorded a few times. The chain uses TRBV12-5 and TRBJ2-3, with TRBD1 identical over 9 bases. Germline CDR1 is LGHNT and CDR2 is FRNRAP. This CDR3 is built from 15 residues. Trimming took 5 bases from V and 0 from J; bases not matched to a gene: 3. Written as DNA, the CDR3 is TGTGCTAGTGGTAACGGACAGGGGAGCACAGATACGCAGTATTTT. Its protein is CASGNGQGSTDTQYF.

This clonotype has ten or more counts. The chain combines TRBV5-1 with TRBJ2-7, with D perhaps TRBD2 (5 bases). This CDR3 spans 11 amino acids. The ends were cut back, 4 bases at V and 5 bases at J, with 7 bases in the middle. Germline V CDR1 and CDR2: SGHRS, YFSETQ. For the CDR3, the DNA is TGCGCCAGCAGCGAGGGTCACGAGCAGTACTTC. It yields the protein CASSEGHEQYF.

The rearrangement links TRBV18 to TRBJ1-1, with D maybe TRBD1 (6 bases). In germline, CDR1 is KGHSH, CDR2 LQKENI. This CDR3 is built from 15 residues. V was trimmed by 5 bases and J by 0 bases, leaving 13 bases between them. CDR3 bases: TGTGCCAGCTCAGACGCGGGACAATTGAACACTGAAGCTTTCTTT. It translates to CASSDAGQLNTEAFF.

This clonotype has ten or more counts. The V and J genes are TRBV7-2 and TRBJ2-3; the D is unclear. The CDR3 has 13 residues. With 6 bases removed from V and 4 bases from J, the gap between germline ends came to 11 bases. Germline-derived CDR1 and CDR2 are SGHTA and FQGNSA. In nucleotides, the CDR3 is TGTGCCAGCAGACTGCATGAGGCAGATACGCAGTATTTT. It translates to CASRLHEADTQYF.

Ten or more counts support this clonotype. The CDR3 loop is CSAPRWGGTGANVLTF. The CDR3 nucleotides read TGCAGTGCCCCACGGTGGGGGGGCACTGGGGCCAACGTCCTGACTTTC. The gene calls are TRBV20-1 and TRBJ2-6; a possible D gene is TRBD2 (7 bases). Germline V CDR1 and CDR2: DFQATT, SNEGSKA (reference sequence). The CDR3 extends over 16 amino acids. Trimming stripped 6 bases from V and 2 bases from J, with 17 bases between.

This clonotype was seen many times. The rearrangement joins TRBV13 to TRBJ2-1; D gene unclear. The CDR3 spans 14 residues. The V end was cut by 3 bases, the J end by 8 bases, with 14 bases between. Per the germline V gene, CDR1 is PRHDT and CDR2 is FYEKMQ (reference sequence). The CDR3 region has the DNA TGTGCCAGCAGCTTGAAAGGTCCTGTTGATGAGCAGTTCTTC. The encoded protein is CASSLKGPVDEQFF. Full variable domain (remainder filled in from reference TRBV13 and TRBJ2-1): AAGVIQSPRHLIKEKRETATLKCYPIPRHDTVYWYQQGPGQDPQFLISFYEKMQSDKGSIPDRFSAQQFSDYHSELNMSSLELGDSALYFCASSLKGPVDEQFFGPGTRLTVL.

In its sample, this clonotype was seen many times. The chain recombines TRBV5-1 with TRBJ2-3; 11 bases map to TRBD2. CDR1 SGHRS and CDR2 YFSETQ come from the germline V gene. CDR3 length: 15 residues. V shed 4 bases, J shed 6 bases, and the junction held 7 bases outside the gene matches. This chain's CDR3 is CASSPLAGGPDTQYF. The CDR3 region has the DNA TGCGCCAGCAGCCCCTTAGCGGGAGGGCCCGATACGCAGTATTTT.

This clonotype was seen a few times. The CDR3, as DNA: TGTGCCAGCAGCTTAGCCGACCCTACCTACAATGAGCAGTTCTTC. This encodes CASSLADPTYNEQFF. The rearrangement joins TRBV7-9 to TRBJ2-1; D not resolved. Germline V gene lookup returns CDR1 SEHNR and CDR2 FQNEAQ (reference sequence). The CDR3 totals 15 residues. The V gene lost 0 bases and the J gene lost 2 bases, with 8 bases spanning the gap. The full variable domain, rest sourced from reference TRBV7-9 and TRBJ2-1, is DTGVSQNPRHKITKRGQNVTFRCDPISEHNRLYWYRQTLGQGPEFLTYFQNEAQLEKSRLLSDRFSAERPKGSFSTLEIQRTEQGDSAMYLCASSLADPTYNEQFFGPGTRLTVL.

This clonotype occurred many times. This chain connects TRBV9 to TRBJ2-2, with 7 bases fitting TRBD1. The CDR3 is 16 amino acids. V lost 3 bases to trimming and J lost 2 bases; unmatched junction nucleotides: 7. The germline gives CDR1 SGDLS, CDR2 YYNGEE. The CDR3 protein is CASSARTGVNTGELFF. The DNA of the CDR3 is TGTGCCAGCAGCGCCCGGACAGGCGTTAACACCGGGGAGCTGTTTTTT. Looking up the rest from reference TRBV9 and TRBJ2-2 gives the full variable domain: DSGVTQTPKHLITATGQRVTLRCSPRSGDLSVYWYQQSLDQGLQFLIQYYNGEERAKGNILERFSAQQFPDLHSELNLSSLELGDSALYFCASSARTGVNTGELFFGEGSRLTVL.

A word on this clonotype: One end of the junction varies from germline; a read error may be responsible. The rearrangement joins TRBV7-8 to TRBJ2-7; D possibly matches TRBD1 or TRBD2 (8 bases each). The CDR3 consists of 15 residues. CDR1 is SGHVS and CDR2 is FQNEAQ in the germline V gene. The CDR3 DNA is TGTGCCAGCAGCATAGCGGGACAGGTCTCCTACGAGCAGTACTTC. Protein: CASSIAGQVSYEQYF.

The chain links TRBV6-2 or TRBV6-3 to TRBJ2-7; no reliable D call. The CDR3 totals 15 residues. CDR1 and CDR2 (germline): MNHEY, SVGEGT. V was pared by 2 bases and J by 5 bases, with 16 bases between. The CDR3 loop is CASSYKNSPYDEQYF. The CDR3 DNA reads TGTGCCAGCAGTTACAAGAACAGCCCCTACGACGAGCAGTACTTC.

Notes on this clonotype: Germline and junction disagree at one end, which may indicate a read error. V usage is TRBV15 and J usage is TRBJ1-1, with no clear D. The CDR3 extends over 11 amino acids. Germline CDR1 and CDR2: LNHNV and YYDKDF (reference sequence). The CDR3 loop reads CATSRFTGAFF. CDR3 coding DNA: TGTGCCACCAGCAGATTTACTGGAGCTTTCTTT.